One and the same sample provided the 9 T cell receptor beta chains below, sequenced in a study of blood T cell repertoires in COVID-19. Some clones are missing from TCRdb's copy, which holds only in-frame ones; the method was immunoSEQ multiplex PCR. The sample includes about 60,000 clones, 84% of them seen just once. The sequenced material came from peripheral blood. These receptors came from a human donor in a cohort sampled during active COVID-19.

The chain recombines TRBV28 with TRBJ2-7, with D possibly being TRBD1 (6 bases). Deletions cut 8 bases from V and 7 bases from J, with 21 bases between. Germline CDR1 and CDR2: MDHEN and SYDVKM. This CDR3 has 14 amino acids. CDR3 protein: CASYSGWQGFEQYF. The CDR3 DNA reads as TGTGCCAGCTACTCCGGGTGGCAGGGGTTTGAGCAGTACTTC.

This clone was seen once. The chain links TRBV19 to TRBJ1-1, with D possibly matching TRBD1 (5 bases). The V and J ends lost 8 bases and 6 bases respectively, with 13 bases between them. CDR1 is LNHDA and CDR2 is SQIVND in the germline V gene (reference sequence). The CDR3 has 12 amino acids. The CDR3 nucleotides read TGTGCCAGTTGGGCCCAGGGCCCTGAAGCTTTCTTT. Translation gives CASWAQGPEAFF.

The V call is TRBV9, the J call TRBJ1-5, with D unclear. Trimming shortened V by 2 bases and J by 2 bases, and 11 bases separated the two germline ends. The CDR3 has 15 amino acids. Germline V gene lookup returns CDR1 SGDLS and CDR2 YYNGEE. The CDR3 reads CASSVEGIRNQPQHF. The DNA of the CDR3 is TGTGCCAGCAGCGTCGAGGGAATTCGCAATCAGCCCCAGCATTTT.

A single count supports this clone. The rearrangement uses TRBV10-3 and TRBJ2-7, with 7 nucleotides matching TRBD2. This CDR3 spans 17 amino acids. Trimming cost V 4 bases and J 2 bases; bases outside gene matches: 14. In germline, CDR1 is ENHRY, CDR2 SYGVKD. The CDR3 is CAISATVRAGEAYEQYF. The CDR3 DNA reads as TGTGCCATCAGTGCGACAGTCCGGGCGGGAGAGGCCTACGAGCAGTACTTC.

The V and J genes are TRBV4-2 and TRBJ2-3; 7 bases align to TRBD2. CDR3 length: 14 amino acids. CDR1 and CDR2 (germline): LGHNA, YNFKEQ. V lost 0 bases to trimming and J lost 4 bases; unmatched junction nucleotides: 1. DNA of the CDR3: TGTGCCAGCAGCCAAGAGCGGGAGCCAGATACGCAGTATTTT. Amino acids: CASSQEREPDTQYF.

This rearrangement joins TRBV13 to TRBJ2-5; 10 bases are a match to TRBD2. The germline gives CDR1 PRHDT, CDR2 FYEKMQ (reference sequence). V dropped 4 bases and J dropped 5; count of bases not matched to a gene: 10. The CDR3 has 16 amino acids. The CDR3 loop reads CASSSRLAGGGETQYF. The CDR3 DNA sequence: TGTGCCAGCAGCTCCCGACTAGCGGGCGGCGGGGAGACCCAGTACTTC.

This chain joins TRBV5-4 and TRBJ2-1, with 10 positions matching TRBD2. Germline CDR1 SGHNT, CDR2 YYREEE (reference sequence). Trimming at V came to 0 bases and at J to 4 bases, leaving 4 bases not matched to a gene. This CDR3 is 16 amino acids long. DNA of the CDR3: TGTGCCAGCAGCTTGGGCGGGACTAGCGCGTACAATGAGCAGTTCTTC. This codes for CASSLGGTSAYNEQFF.

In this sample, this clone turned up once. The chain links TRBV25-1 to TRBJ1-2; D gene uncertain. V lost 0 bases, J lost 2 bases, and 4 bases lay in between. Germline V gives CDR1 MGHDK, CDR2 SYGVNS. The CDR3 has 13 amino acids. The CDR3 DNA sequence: TGTGCCAGCAGTGAATATAAAAACTATGGCTACACCTTC. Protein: CASSEYKNYGYTF.

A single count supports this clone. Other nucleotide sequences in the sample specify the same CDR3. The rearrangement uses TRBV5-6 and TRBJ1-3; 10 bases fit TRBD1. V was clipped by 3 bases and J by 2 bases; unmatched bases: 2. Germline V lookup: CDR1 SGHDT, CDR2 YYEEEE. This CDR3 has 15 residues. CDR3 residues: CASSSGTGAGNTIYF. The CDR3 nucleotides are TGTGCCAGCAGCTCAGGGACAGGGGCTGGAAACACCATATATTTT.